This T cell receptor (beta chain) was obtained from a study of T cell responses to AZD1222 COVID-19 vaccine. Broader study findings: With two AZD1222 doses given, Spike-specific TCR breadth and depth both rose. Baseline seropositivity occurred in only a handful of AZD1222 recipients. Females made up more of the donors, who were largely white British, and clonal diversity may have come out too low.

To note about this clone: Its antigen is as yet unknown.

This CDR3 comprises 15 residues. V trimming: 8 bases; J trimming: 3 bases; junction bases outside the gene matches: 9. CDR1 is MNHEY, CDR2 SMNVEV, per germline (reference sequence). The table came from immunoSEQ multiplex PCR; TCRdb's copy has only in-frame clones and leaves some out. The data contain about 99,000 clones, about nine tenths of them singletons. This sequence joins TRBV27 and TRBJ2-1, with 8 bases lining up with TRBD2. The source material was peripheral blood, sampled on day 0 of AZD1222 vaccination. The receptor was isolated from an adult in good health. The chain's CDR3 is CASGRSGGVYNEQFF. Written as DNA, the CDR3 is TGTGCCAGCGGAAGAAGCGGGGGCGTCTACAATGAGCAGTTCTTC.